This entry lists 3 T cell receptor beta chains sequenced from one sample in a study of T-cell reconstitution after alpha-beta-depleted transplantation in children. Library preparation (for TCRbeta) was performed with unique molecular identifiers. MiXCR, applied by TCRdb to the PCR reads, yields one record per CDR3 protein. The repertoire consists of about 260,000 distinct CDR3 sequences, with approximately 8% occurring once and the leading ten covering roughly 5.8%. Source: PBMCs, mostly from graft donor cells, taken 180 days after TCRalphabeta/CD19-depleted stem cell transplant. These receptors were obtained from a male patient between 10 and 17 years old who had a stem cell transplant for acute lymphoblastic leukemia, so the T cells may come from the graft donor.

V gene TRBV7-6 combines with J gene TRBJ2-5, with D perhaps matching TRBD1 (5 bases). V was clipped by 1 base and J by 4 bases, with 13 bases between them. The germline CDR1 and CDR2 sequences are SGHVS and FNYEAQ. The CDR3 covers 15 residues. This CDR3 reads CASSLGGARLETQYF. The CDR3 DNA follows: TGTGCCAGCAGCTTAGGTGGGGCGCGGTTAGAGACCCAGTACTTC.

As concerns this clonotype: This may be a read error, as it is one base from a much larger clone. The chain combines TRBV28 with TRBJ2-1; 8 bases are a match to TRBD1. The J call is in doubt because the DNA end fits TRBJ2-7 better. CDR1 is MDHEN and CDR2 is SYDVKM in the germline V gene. CDR3 length equals 15 residues. CDR3 region: CASSFAGTGLNEQYF. In nucleotides, the CDR3 is TGTGCCAGCAGTTTCGCCGGGACAGGCCTCAATGAGCAGTACTTC.

Concerning this clonotype: A much larger clone is a single base away; this may be a read error. The rearrangement uses TRBV5-1 and TRBJ1-5; no clear D. This CDR3 spans 15 amino acids. Germline values: CDR1 SGHRS, CDR2 YFSETQ. DNA for the CDR3: TGCACCAGCAGCTTGGAGGGAGCCCTGGGGCAGCCCCAGCATTTT. Translating it yields CTSSLEGALGQPQHF.